The present TCR beta chain was sequenced within a study of CD8+ T cells in alopecia areata. Across the study: Treated patients were dosed with oral tofacitinib, taking 5 to 10 mg twice daily. After 6 to 18 months of tofacitinib, follow-up continued 6 months off drug.

Findings and limits, study-wide: Unlike in mice, where it was clearer, TCR sharing across patients was less clear, possibly HLA-related. More clonal than normal scalp was lesional scalp, particularly alopecia totalis/universalis.

As concerns this clone: Its antigen is as yet unknown.

Extracted from the samples, RNA was reverse transcribed into cDNA to serve as the sequencing template. Generated by immunoSEQ multiplex PCR, the TCRdb table keeps only in-frame clones and is missing some. The sample consists of some 95,000 clones, 35% to 45% of them appearing once. Germline CDR1 reads MDHEN; CDR2 reads SYDVKM. This CDR3 contains 14 residues. The J segment lost 9 bases and the V segment lost 3 bases, leaving 7 bases of the junction unmatched. Sequencing input: CD4+ T cells sorted from blood. The gene calls are TRBV28 and TRBJ2-4; 8 positions match TRBD2. This sequence originates from a human donor with alopecia areata. The CDR3 reads CASSFSGAGGIQYF. The CDR3 DNA reads TGTGCCAGCAGTTTCAGCGGGGCGGGAGGCATTCAGTACTTC.